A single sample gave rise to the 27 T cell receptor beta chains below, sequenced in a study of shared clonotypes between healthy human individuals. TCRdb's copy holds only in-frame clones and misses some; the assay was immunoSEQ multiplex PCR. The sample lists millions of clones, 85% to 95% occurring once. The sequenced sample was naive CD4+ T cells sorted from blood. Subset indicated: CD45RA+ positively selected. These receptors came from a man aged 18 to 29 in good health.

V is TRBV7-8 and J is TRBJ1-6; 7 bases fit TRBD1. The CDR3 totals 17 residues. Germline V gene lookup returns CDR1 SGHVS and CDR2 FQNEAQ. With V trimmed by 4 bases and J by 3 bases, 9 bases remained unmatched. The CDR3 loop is CASSWGRDRDYNSPLHF. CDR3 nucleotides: TGTGCCAGCAGCTGGGGACGCGACAGGGACTATAATTCACCCCTCCACTTT.

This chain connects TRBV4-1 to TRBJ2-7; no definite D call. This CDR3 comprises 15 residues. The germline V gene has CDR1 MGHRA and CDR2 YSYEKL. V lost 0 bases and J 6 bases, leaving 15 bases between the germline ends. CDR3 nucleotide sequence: TGCGCCAGCAGCCAAGATCCGGGTACCTCTCGCGAGCAGTACTTC. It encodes CASSQDPGTSREQYF.

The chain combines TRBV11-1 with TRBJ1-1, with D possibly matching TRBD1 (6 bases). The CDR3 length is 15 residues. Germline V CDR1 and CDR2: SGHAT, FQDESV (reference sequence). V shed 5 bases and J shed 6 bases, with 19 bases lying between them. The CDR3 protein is CASSPLQGVTPEAFF. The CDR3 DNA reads TGTGCCAGCAGCCCGCTACAGGGAGTCACGCCTGAAGCTTTCTTT.

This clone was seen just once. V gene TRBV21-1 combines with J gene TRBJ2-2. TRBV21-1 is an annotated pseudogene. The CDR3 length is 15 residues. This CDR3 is CASSKAGRFTGELFF. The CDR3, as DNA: TGTGCCAGCAGCAAAGCGGGACGCTTCACCGGGGAGCTGTTTTTT.

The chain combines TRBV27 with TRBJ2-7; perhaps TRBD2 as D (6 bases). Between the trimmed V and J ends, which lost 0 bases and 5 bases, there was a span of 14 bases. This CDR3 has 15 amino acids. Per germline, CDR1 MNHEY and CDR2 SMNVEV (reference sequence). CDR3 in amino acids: CASSLSRGPAHEQYF. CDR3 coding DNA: TGTGCCAGCAGTTTATCGCGGGGTCCCGCCCACGAGCAGTACTTC.

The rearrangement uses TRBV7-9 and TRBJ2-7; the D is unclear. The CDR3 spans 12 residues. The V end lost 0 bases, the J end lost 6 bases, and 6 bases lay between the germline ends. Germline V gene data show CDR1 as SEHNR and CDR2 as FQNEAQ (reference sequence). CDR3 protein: CASSLAFGEQYF. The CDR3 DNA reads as TGTGCCAGCAGCTTAGCGTTCGGCGAGCAGTACTTC.

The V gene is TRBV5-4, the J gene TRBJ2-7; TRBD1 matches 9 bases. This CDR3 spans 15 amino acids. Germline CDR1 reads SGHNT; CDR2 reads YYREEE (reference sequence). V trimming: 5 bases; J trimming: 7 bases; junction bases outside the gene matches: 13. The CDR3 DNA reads TGTGCCAGCAGTAAACCGGGACAGGGATTTGGAGAGCAGTACTTC. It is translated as CASSKPGQGFGEQYF.

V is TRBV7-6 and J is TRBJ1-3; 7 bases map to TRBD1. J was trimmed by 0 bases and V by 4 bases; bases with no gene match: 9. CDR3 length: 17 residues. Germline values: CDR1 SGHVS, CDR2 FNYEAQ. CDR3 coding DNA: TGTGCCAGCAGCTCTCGTCCGGGACAGAACTCTGGAAACACCATATATTTT. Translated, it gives CASSSRPGQNSGNTIYF.

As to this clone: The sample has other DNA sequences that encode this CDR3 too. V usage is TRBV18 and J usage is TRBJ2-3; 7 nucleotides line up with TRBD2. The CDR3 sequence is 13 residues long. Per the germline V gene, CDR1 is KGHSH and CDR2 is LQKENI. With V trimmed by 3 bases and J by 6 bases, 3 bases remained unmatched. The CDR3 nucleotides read TGTGCCAGCTCACCTGAACTAGCGGATACGCAGTATTTT. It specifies CASSPELADTQYF.

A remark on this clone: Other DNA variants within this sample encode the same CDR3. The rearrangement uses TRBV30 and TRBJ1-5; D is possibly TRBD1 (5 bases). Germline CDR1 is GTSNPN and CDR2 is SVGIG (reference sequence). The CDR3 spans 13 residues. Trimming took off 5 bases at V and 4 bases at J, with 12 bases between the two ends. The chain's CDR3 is CAWSGTDNQPQHF. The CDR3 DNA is TGTGCCTGGTCCGGGACCGATAATCAGCCCCAGCATTTT. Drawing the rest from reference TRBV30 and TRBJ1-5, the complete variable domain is SQTIHQWPATLVQPVGSPLSLECTVEGTSNPNLYWYRQAAGRGLQLLFYSVGIGQISSEVPQNLSASRPQDRQFILSSKKLLLSDSGFYLCAWSGTDNQPQHFGDGTRLSIL.

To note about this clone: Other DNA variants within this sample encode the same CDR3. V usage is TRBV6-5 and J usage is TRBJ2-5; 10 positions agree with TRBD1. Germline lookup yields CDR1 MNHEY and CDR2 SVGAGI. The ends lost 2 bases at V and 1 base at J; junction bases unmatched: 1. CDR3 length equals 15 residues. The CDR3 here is CASSYGDRGQETQYF. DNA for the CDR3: TGTGCCAGCAGTTACGGGGACAGGGGCCAAGAGACCCAGTACTTC.

CDR3 nucleotide sequence: TGTGCCAGCTCACCAATTACCCGGGCAGATACGCAGTATTTT. It encodes CASSPITRADTQYF. The chain carries TRBV18 and TRBJ2-3; D gene ambiguous. V lost 2 bases, J lost 4 bases, and 10 bases lay in between. In germline, CDR1 is KGHSH, CDR2 LQKENI. The CDR3 extends over 14 amino acids.

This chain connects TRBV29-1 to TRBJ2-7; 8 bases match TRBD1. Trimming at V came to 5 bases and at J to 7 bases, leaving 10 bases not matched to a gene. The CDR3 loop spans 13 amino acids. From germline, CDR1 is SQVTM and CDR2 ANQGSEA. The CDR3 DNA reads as TGCAGCGTTAAAAGACAGGGGAGTGGAGAGCAGTACTTC. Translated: CSVKRQGSGEQYF.

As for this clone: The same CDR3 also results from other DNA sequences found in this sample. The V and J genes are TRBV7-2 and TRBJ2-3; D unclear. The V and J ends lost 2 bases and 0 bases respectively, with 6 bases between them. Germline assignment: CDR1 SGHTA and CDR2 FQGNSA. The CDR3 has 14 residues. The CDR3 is CASSLRRSTDTQYF. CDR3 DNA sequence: TGTGCCAGCAGCTTACGACGCAGCACAGATACGCAGTATTTT.

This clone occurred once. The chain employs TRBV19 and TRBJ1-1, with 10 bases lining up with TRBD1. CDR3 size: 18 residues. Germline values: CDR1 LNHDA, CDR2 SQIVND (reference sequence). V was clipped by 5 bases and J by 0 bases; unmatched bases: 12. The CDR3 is CASSGPGQGKPMNTEAFF. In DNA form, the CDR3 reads TGTGCCAGTAGTGGACCGGGACAGGGGAAACCTATGAACACTGAAGCTTTCTTT.

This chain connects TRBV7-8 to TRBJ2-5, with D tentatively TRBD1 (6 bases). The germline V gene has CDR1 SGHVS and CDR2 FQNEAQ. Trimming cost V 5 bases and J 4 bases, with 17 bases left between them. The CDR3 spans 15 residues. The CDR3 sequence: CASSRIQGLGETQYF. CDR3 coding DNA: TGTGCCAGCAGCCGAATACAGGGATTGGGAGAGACCCAGTACTTC. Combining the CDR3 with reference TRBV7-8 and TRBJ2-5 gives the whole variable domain GAGVSQSPRYKVAKRGQDVALRCDPISGHVSLFWYQQALGQGPEFLTYFQNEAQLDKSGLPSDRFFAERPEGSVSTLKIQRTQQEDSAVYLCASSRIQGLGETQYFGPGTRLLVL.

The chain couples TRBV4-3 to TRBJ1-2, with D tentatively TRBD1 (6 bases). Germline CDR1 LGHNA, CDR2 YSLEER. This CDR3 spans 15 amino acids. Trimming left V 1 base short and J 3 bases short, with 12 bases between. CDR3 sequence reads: CASSQGRQEDYGYTF. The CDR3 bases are TGCGCCAGCAGCCAAGGAAGACAGGAAGACTATGGCTACACCTTC.

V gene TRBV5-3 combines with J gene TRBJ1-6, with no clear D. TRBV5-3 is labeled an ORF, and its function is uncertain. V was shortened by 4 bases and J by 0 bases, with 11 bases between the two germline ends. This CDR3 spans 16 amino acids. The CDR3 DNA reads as TGTGCCAGAAGCATCGACCGCAACTCCTATAATTCACCCCTCCACTTT. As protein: CARSIDRNSYNSPLHF.

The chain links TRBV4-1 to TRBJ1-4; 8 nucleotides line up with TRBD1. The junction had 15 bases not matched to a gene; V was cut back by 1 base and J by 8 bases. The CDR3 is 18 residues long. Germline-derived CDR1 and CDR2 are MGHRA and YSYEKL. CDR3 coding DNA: TGCGCCAGCAGCCAAGGCTCTTTACAGGGGGAGGGCAACGAAAAACTGTTTTTT. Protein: CASSQGSLQGEGNEKLFF.

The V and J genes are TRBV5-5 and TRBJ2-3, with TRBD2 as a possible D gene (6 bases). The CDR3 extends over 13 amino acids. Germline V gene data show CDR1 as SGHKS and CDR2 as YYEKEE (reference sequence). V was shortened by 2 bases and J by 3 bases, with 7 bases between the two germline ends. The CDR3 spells CASSLGGTDTQYF. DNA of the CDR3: TGTGCCAGCAGCTTAGGAGGGACAGATACGCAGTATTTT.

The CDR3 spells CASSYSRTPGNTIYF. The CDR3 nucleotides are TGTGCCAGCAGTTACTCGAGGACACCTGGAAACACCATATATTTT. The chain joins TRBV6-5 to TRBJ1-3, with D perhaps matching TRBD1 (5 bases). There are 15 residues in the CDR3. V lost 0 bases to trimming and J lost 2 bases, with 8 bases between them. Germline assignment: CDR1 MNHEY and CDR2 SVGAGI.

The chain's CDR3 is CASSLLAGPNNEQFF. CDR3 nucleotide sequence: TGTGCCAGCAGTTTGCTAGCGGGGCCGAACAATGAGCAGTTCTTC. The chain uses TRBV28 and TRBJ2-1; 9 bases align to TRBD2. This CDR3 region has 15 residues. CDR1 is MDHEN, CDR2 SYDVKM, per germline. The V and J ends lost 3 bases and 5 bases, in that order; junction bases with no gene match: 5.

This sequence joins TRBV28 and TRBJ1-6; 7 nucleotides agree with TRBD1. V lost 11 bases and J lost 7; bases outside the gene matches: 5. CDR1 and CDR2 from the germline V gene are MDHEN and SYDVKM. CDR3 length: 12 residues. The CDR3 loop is CAENRGNSPLHF. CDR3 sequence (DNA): TGTGCCGAGAACAGGGGAAATTCACCCCTCCACTTT.

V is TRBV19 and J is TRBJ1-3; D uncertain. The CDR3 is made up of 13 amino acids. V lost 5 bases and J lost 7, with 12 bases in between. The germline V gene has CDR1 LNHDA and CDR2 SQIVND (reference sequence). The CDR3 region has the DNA TGTGCCAGTAGTCTGGACTCAGGCAACACCATATATTTT. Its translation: CASSLDSGNTIYF.

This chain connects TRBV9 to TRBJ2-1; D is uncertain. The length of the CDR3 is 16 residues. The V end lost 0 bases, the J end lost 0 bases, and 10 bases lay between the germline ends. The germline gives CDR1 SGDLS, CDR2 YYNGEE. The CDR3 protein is CASSVAGVNSYNEQFF. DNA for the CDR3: TGTGCCAGCAGCGTAGCTGGAGTAAACTCCTACAATGAGCAGTTCTTC.

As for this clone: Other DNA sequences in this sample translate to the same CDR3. The CDR3 DNA is TGTGCCAGCAGTCGGGGCAACACTGAAGCTTTCTTT. Residues: CASSRGNTEAFF. The V call is TRBV6-1, the J call TRBJ1-1; a possible D gene is TRBD1 (5 bases). There are 12 residues in the CDR3. V lost 5 bases to trimming and J lost 2 bases, with 6 bases between them. Germline V lookup: CDR1 MNHNS, CDR2 SASEGT.

CDR3 DNA: TGTGCCATCAGTCAGGGACTAGGTTACAATGAGCAGTTCTTC. It codes for CAISQGLGYNEQFF. The chain carries TRBV10-3 and TRBJ2-1; 8 bases are shared with TRBD2. J was trimmed by 4 bases and V by 5 bases; bases with no gene match: 4. The germline V gene has CDR1 ENHRY and CDR2 SYGVKD. CDR3 length: 14 amino acids.